This entry lists 27 T cell receptor beta chains sequenced from one sample in a study of identical twins. TCRdb reprocessed the 5' RACE reads with MiXCR, giving one entry per CDR3 protein. The sample holds around 670,000 distinct CDR3 sequences, 5.5% to 6.5% seen once. The sequenced material came from naive T cells sorted from blood. All receptors come from a man younger than 35 in good health.

The rearrangement joins TRBV12-3 or TRBV12-4 to TRBJ2-3; D is ambiguous. The DNA end lines up better with TRBJ1-5; the J call may be wrong. The CDR3 has 14 amino acids. CDR3: CASSLVGSTDTQHF. Here the CDR3 DNA reads TGTGCCAGCAGTTTAGTAGGCAGCACAGATACGCAGCATTTT.

This clonotype was counted at least ten times. The chain has TRBV7-2 and TRBJ1-1; D is possibly TRBD1 (6 bases). CDR1 is SGHTA and CDR2 is FQGNSA in the germline V gene. This CDR3 is built from 15 residues. The germline V and J ends were trimmed by 6 bases and 2 bases, with 16 bases remaining between them. CDR3 DNA: TGTGCCAGCAGGAGGGGGTATCCGCTAAACACTGAAGCTTTCTTT. This translates into CASRRGYPLNTEAFF.

This chain uses TRBV12-3 or TRBV12-4 with TRBJ2-1; 7 nucleotides match TRBD2. CDR3 length: 17 residues. The J segment lost 8 bases and the V segment lost 7 bases, leaving 20 bases of the junction unmatched. CDR3 nucleotides: TGTGCCAGCACCCCGAGGGCTAGCGGATGGACATGGGATGAGCAGTTCTTC. It encodes CASTPRASGWTWDEQFF.

This clonotype has at least ten counts. The V and J genes are TRBV6-1 and TRBJ1-5, with 7 bases lining up with TRBD1. The CDR3 length is 14 residues. J lost 1 base, V lost 5 bases, and 2 bases had no gene match. Germline CDR1 and CDR2: MNHNS and SASEGT. CDR3 region: CASSKGQSNQPQHF. CDR3 nucleotide sequence: TGTGCCAGCAGTAAGGGACAGAGCAATCAGCCCCAGCATTTT.

The rearrangement links TRBV5-1 to TRBJ2-2; 7 nucleotides agree with TRBD2. Germline CDR1 SGHRS, CDR2 YFSETQ. Unmatched junction bases numbered 4, after V lost 2 bases and J lost 0 bases. The CDR3 runs to 16 residues. DNA of the CDR3: TGCGCCAGCAGCTTATTACTAGCGTCGAACACCGGGGAGCTGTTTTTT. It yields the protein CASSLLLASNTGELFF.

This sequence joins TRBV6-5 and TRBJ2-1, with 8 bases lining up with TRBD1. The CDR3 has 16 residues. CDR1 and CDR2 (germline): MNHEY, SVGAGI. V lost 4 bases, J lost 7 bases, and 12 bases stayed unmatched. The CDR3: CASSFDSTGAGNEQFF. CDR3 DNA sequence: TGTGCCAGCAGTTTCGATTCGACAGGGGCCGGGAATGAGCAGTTCTTC.

There are many counts of this clonotype. This sequence joins TRBV25-1 and TRBJ1-6, with D uncertain. CDR3 size: 12 residues. The V end was cut by 4 bases, the J end by 9 bases, with 7 bases between. The germline CDR1 and CDR2 sequences are MGHDK and SYGVNS. The chain's CDR3 is CASSGGVSPLHF. The DNA for the CDR3 is TGTGCCAGCAGTGGAGGAGTTTCACCCCTCCACTTT.

This clonotype turned up a few times. The chain has TRBV7-8 and TRBJ1-5; D is unclear. CDR1 SGHVS and CDR2 FQNEAQ come from the germline V gene. The CDR3 has 14 residues. V was clipped by 1 base and J by 3 bases, with 7 bases between them. In DNA, the CDR3 is TGTGCCAGCAGCTTAGTAGGTTACAATCAGCCCCAGCATTTT. This translates into CASSLVGYNQPQHF.

The sample holds many counts of this clonotype. The CDR3 here is CSARSQGRETQYF. For the CDR3, the DNA is TGCAGTGCTAGAAGCCAGGGACGAGAGACCCAGTACTTC. This chain connects TRBV20-1 to TRBJ2-5, with D perhaps assigned TRBD1 or TRBD2 (5 bases each). Per the germline V gene, CDR1 is DFQATT and CDR2 is SNEGSKA (reference sequence). The CDR3 contains 13 residues. Trimming took 2 bases from V and 4 from J, leaving 11 bases between them.

This clonotype appeared many times. The genes are TRBV12-3 or TRBV12-4 and TRBJ1-1; D is possibly TRBD1 (6 bases). The CDR3 runs 12 residues. Trimming took off 3 bases at V and 10 bases at J, with 12 bases between the two ends. This chain's CDR3 is CASSFGRGAAFF. The CDR3 coding sequence is TGTGCCAGCAGTTTCGGGCGGGGGGCAGCTTTCTTT.

The V gene is TRBV7-9, the J gene TRBJ1-1; TRBD1 is a possible D gene (5 bases). In germline, CDR1 is SEHNR, CDR2 FQNEAQ (reference sequence). The CDR3 has 14 amino acids. V lost 5 bases, J lost 3 bases, and 13 bases lay in between. The DNA of the CDR3 is TGTGCCAGCAGCACGTTCATGGGGGACACTGAAGCTTTCTTT. Translation gives CASSTFMGDTEAFF.

This clonotype showed up just once. This chain connects TRBV7-8 to TRBJ1-1, with D perhaps matching TRBD1 (6 bases). The V gene's germline CDR1 is SGHVS and CDR2 FQNEAQ. Trimming took 5 bases from V and 7 from J, leaving 14 bases between them. The CDR3 is 13 amino acids. The CDR3 reads CASSPNQGFEAFF. For the CDR3, the DNA is TGTGCCAGCAGCCCAAATCAGGGGTTTGAAGCTTTCTTT.

This clonotype has a count of ten or more. The chain couples TRBV5-1 to TRBJ2-1, with 10 bases matching TRBD2. Germline V CDR1 and CDR2: SGHRS, YFSETQ. The junction had 14 bases not matched to a gene; V was cut back by 2 bases and J by 6 bases. CDR3 size: 18 residues. The CDR3 nucleotides read TGCGCCAGCAGCTTCGGCACCCACCTAGCGGGAGCCCCCAATGAGCAGTTCTTC. Amino acids: CASSFGTHLAGAPNEQFF.

The table lists this clonotype with many counts. DNA of the CDR3: TGCGCCAGCAGCTTTTGGGTCGCAGATACGCAGTATTTT. It encodes CASSFWVADTQYF. This chain uses TRBV5-1 with TRBJ2-3, with D unclear. The germline V gene has CDR1 SGHRS and CDR2 YFSETQ. The CDR3 is 13 amino acids. Trimming stripped 2 bases from V and 4 bases from J, with 8 bases between.

This clonotype came up many times. The genes are TRBV12-3 or TRBV12-4 and TRBJ2-1; the D gene could be TRBD1 or TRBD2 (5 bases each). V dropped 3 bases and J dropped 5 bases, with 11 bases sitting between them. The CDR3 runs 14 residues. In nucleotides, the CDR3 is TGTGCCAGCAGTTTCGGGGCGGACGACAATGAGCAGTTCTTC. This sequence encodes CASSFGADDNEQFF.

This chain connects TRBV7-2 to TRBJ2-5; the D gene is possibly TRBD2 (7 bases). The CDR3 is 16 residues long. The germline V gene encodes CDR1 SGHTA and CDR2 FQGNSA. V lost 1 base and J lost 4, with 16 bases in between. In DNA form, the CDR3 reads TGTGCCAGCAGCTTAGGTGTAGTGGGAGGGGGAGAGACCCAGTACTTC. It encodes CASSLGVVGGGETQYF.

This clonotype has at least ten counts. This rearrangement joins TRBV27 to TRBJ1-1; no firm D call. This CDR3 is 13 amino acids long. V lost 2 bases and J 1 base, leaving 5 bases between the germline ends. From germline, CDR1 is MNHEY and CDR2 SMNVEV (reference sequence). In nucleotides, the CDR3 is TGTGCCAGCAGTTTACAGGCGAACACTGAAGCTTTCTTT. Residues: CASSLQANTEAFF.

This clonotype was observed many times. The V gene is TRBV4-1, the J gene TRBJ2-3; weak D call: TRBD2 (6 bases). V was trimmed by 4 bases and J by 4 bases, leaving 24 bases between them. Germline loops: CDR1 MGHRA, CDR2 YSYEKL. There are 18 residues in the CDR3. CDR3 amino acids: CASSPAGAPGVSPDTQYF. CDR3 DNA sequence: TGCGCCAGCAGCCCTGCCGGGGCCCCGGGAGTCAGCCCAGATACGCAGTATTTT.

In this sample, this clonotype turned up many times. This sequence joins TRBV10-3 and TRBJ2-7; 9 nucleotides agree with TRBD1. V gave up 0 bases and J gave up 0 bases; unmatched junction bases: 3. This CDR3 contains 16 residues. In germline, CDR1 is ENHRY, CDR2 SYGVKD. The CDR3 nucleotides are TGTGCCATCAGTGAGTCGAGGGGACAGGGCTCCTACGAGCAGTACTTC. Protein sequence: CAISESRGQGSYEQYF.

The chain carries TRBV5-1 and TRBJ2-5; 7 bases align to TRBD1. V was pared by 4 bases and J by 4 bases, with 7 bases of the junction left unmatched. There are 14 residues in the CDR3. Germline V gene lookup returns CDR1 SGHRS and CDR2 YFSETQ. The CDR3 sequence: CASSLGGTGETQYF. In DNA, the CDR3 is TGCGCCAGCAGCCTAGGGGGCACCGGAGAGACCCAGTACTTC. Based on the CDR3 plus reference TRBV5-1 and TRBJ2-5, the full variable domain is KAGVTQTPRYLIKTRGQQVTLSCSPISGHRSVSWYQQTPGQGLQFLFEYFSETQRNKGNFPGRFSGRQFSNSRSEMNVSTLELGDSALYLCASSLGGTGETQYFGPGTRLLVL.

This clonotype was recorded at least ten times. The genes are TRBV10-3 and TRBJ2-7, with D unclear. Germline CDR1 ENHRY, CDR2 SYGVKD. Trimming took off 10 bases at V and 2 bases at J, with 15 bases between the two ends. CDR3 length: 13 residues. The CDR3 coding sequence is TGTGCCACCGCAAAGACCGAGACCTACGAGCAGTACTTC. Amino acids: CATAKTETYEQYF.

This clonotype was observed a handful of times. This chain links TRBV5-1 with TRBJ1-1; the match to TRBD1 covers 7 bases. CDR3 length: 15 amino acids. The J segment lost 2 bases and the V segment lost 4 bases, leaving 8 bases of the junction unmatched. CDR1 and CDR2 from the germline V gene are SGHRS and YFSETQ. CDR3 protein: CASSASRDSNTEAFF. In nucleotides, the CDR3 is TGCGCCAGCAGCGCAAGTCGGGACAGTAACACTGAAGCTTTCTTT.

This clonotype showed up many times. At one end, the junction sequence differs from germline, possibly due to a read error. This chain joins TRBV6-5 and TRBJ1-6; no reliable D call. The CDR3 has 9 residues. Germline V CDR1 and CDR2: MNHEY, SVGAGI. This CDR3 reads CASRDYRAF. DNA for the CDR3: TGTGCCAGCAGGGATTACCGGGCTTTT.

The J gene is TRBJ2-3, the V gene TRBV12-3 or TRBV12-4, with D tentatively TRBD2 (6 bases). This CDR3 contains 15 residues. V was pared by 10 bases and J by 3 bases, with 20 bases between. CDR3 in DNA: TGTGCCACTCTCCGTGCGGGGTTGGGGACAGATACGCAGTATTTT. This codes for CATLRAGLGTDTQYF.

This clonotype was counted a few times. The chain carries TRBV5-1 and TRBJ2-5; D perhaps matches TRBD2 (6 bases). CDR3 length: 13 residues. Trimming pared 5 bases from V and 5 bases from J, leaving 13 bases between. Looked up from germline, CDR1 is SGHRS and CDR2 is YFSETQ. CDR3 nucleotides: TGCGCCAGCAGGCCGGGGGTCGGGGAGACCCAGTACTTC. Translating it yields CASRPGVGETQYF.

This clonotype has a handful of counts. The chain uses TRBV5-1 and TRBJ2-2; D uncertain. V was clipped by 5 bases and J by 8 bases, with 10 bases between them. The CDR3 covers 12 residues. The germline V gene has CDR1 SGHRS and CDR2 YFSETQ. The DNA of the CDR3 is TGCGCCAGCAGGAAGAGCCCTGGGGAGCTGTTTTTT. It yields the protein CASRKSPGELFF.

This clonotype has just a few counts. The chain has TRBV5-1 and TRBJ2-1; D uncertain. V lost 2 bases to trimming and J lost 0 bases, with 15 bases between them. The CDR3 is made up of 17 amino acids. The germline CDR1 and CDR2 sequences are SGHRS and YFSETQ. Here the CDR3 reads CASSFRVGQVSYNEQFF. CDR3 in DNA: TGCGCCAGCAGCTTCCGCGTCGGGCAGGTCTCCTACAATGAGCAGTTCTTC.